These 17 T cell receptor beta chains share one sample of origin, sequenced in a study of cytomegalovirus exposure and HLA in healthy donors. The PCR employed 60 Vbeta primers together with 13 Jbeta primers. The data were produced by immunoSEQ multiplex PCR, yet TCRdb's version contains in-frame clones alone and is incomplete. There are under 150,000 clones in the sample; 70% to 85% occur only once, and over 8.5% lies in the top ten. The material sequenced was PBMCs. Receptors were obtained from a woman in her 50s in good health and CMV-seropositive.

As to this clone: Relative to the germline gene, one junction end is altered; a read error may explain this. The chain joins TRBV5-1 to TRBJ2-3, with TRBD2 matching 9 bases. Germline V gene sequence: CDR1 SGHRS, CDR2 YFSETQ. CDR3 length equals 16 residues. The CDR3 loop reads CAGSFGGGGATDTQYF. CDR3 sequence (DNA): TGCGCCGGCAGCTTCGGAGGCGGGGGGGCGACAGATACGCAGTATTTT.

The CDR3 region is CASSTPPGTNTDTQYF. CDR3 DNA: TGTGCCAGCAGCACCCCCCCCGGGACTAACACAGATACGCAGTATTTT. The chain combines TRBV9 with TRBJ2-3; 7 bases align to TRBD2. With 4 bases clipped from V and 2 bases from J, the junction kept 10 bases outside the gene matches. Looked up from germline, CDR1 is SGDLS and CDR2 is YYNGEE. This CDR3 has 16 residues.

This chain uses TRBV28 with TRBJ2-1; 8 bases are a match to TRBD2. Germline CDR1 is MDHEN and CDR2 is SYDVKM. The CDR3 extends over 14 amino acids. The V gene end was trimmed by 3 bases and the J gene end by 14 bases; junction bases not matched to a gene: 12. DNA of the CDR3: TGTGCCAGCAGTTTGGGATCGGACGGGGGGGTGGAGTTCTTC. As protein: CASSLGSDGGVEFF.

The chain uses TRBV11-3 and TRBJ2-5; the D gene is possibly TRBD2 (5 bases). Trimming stripped 3 bases from V and 5 bases from J, with 16 bases between. Per the germline V gene, CDR1 is SGHNT and CDR2 is YENEEA. The CDR3 has 15 residues. CDR3 loop: CASSFAGSSRETQYF. The CDR3 bases are TGTGCCAGCAGCTTCGCGGGTTCCTCTAGGGAGACCCAGTACTTC. Full variable domain (remainder filled in from reference TRBV11-3 and TRBJ2-5): EAGVVQSPRYKIIEKKQPVAFWCNPISGHNTLYWYLQNLGQGPELLIRYENEEAVDDSQLPKDRFSAERLKGVDSTLKIQPAELGDSAVYLCASSFAGSSRETQYFGPGTRLLVL.

The chain couples TRBV7-2 to TRBJ1-5; no clear D gene. The V and J ends lost 5 bases and 4 bases respectively, with 15 bases between them. This CDR3 contains 15 residues. Germline loops: CDR1 SGHTA, CDR2 FQGNSA. CDR3 sequence: CASSRGLAANQPQHF. CDR3 nucleotides: TGTGCCAGCAGCCGAGGACTCGCGGCGAATCAGCCCCAGCATTTT.

This clone has a handful of counts. The sample contains more than one DNA sequence encoding this CDR3. V and J are TRBV7-2 and TRBJ1-1; the D is unclear. V was pared by 5 bases and J by 3 bases, with 10 bases between. Germline V lookup: CDR1 SGHTA, CDR2 FQGNSA. This CDR3 has 13 residues. The CDR3 sequence: CASSLRRDTEAFF. The CDR3 region has the DNA TGTGCCAGCAGCCTACGACGGGACACTGAAGCTTTCTTT.

This clone was observed a single time. The chain has TRBV2 and TRBJ1-6; no firm D call. This CDR3 region has 16 residues. Germline CDR1 SNHLY, CDR2 FYNNEI. V lost 5 bases and J 0 bases, leaving 11 bases between the germline ends. CDR3 nucleotide sequence: TGTGCCAGCAGTCGGACTGCTAGCTCCTATAATTCACCCCTCCACTTT. Protein: CASSRTASSYNSPLHF.

This chain links TRBV9 with TRBJ1-4; TRBD1 matches at 9 bases. Losses at the gene ends were 3 bases for V and 0 bases for J; bases not matched to a gene: 9. This CDR3 has 18 residues. Germline V CDR1 and CDR2: SGDLS, YYNGEE. CDR3 coding DNA: TGTGCCAGCAGCGCAGGGGACAGGGAAAGGGCAACTAATGAAAAACTGTTTTTT. The encoded protein is CASSAGDRERATNEKLFF.

In its sample, this clone ranks as medium-sized. This rearrangement joins TRBV5-4 to TRBJ1-2; D perhaps matches TRBD1 (6 bases). The CDR3 length is 15 residues. Trimming took 0 bases from V and 3 from J, leaving 12 bases between them. Germline V gene lookup returns CDR1 SGHNT and CDR2 YYREEE (reference sequence). The CDR3 DNA follows: TGTGCCAGCAGCTTGGCCACAGGGAGCGACTATGGCTACACCTTC. Translating gives CASSLATGSDYGYTF.

This clone was seen only a few times. The chain employs TRBV7-8 and TRBJ1-1; 7 bases match TRBD1. Trimming at V came to 6 bases and at J to 1 base, leaving 2 bases not matched to a gene. Germline CDR1 is SGHVS and CDR2 is FQNEAQ. The CDR3 runs to 13 residues. The CDR3 reads CASSGQANTEAFF. The CDR3 nucleotides are TGTGCCAGCAGTGGACAGGCGAACACTGAAGCTTTCTTT.

The chain recombines TRBV28 with TRBJ2-7; TRBD1 agrees at 7 bases. The V gene's germline CDR1 is MDHEN and CDR2 SYDVKM. The CDR3 consists of 14 residues. J gave up 3 bases and V 6 bases, and 8 bases lay outside the gene matches. For the CDR3, the DNA is TGTGCCAGCAGACCAACAGGGGCCGACTACGAGCAGTACTTC. This encodes CASRPTGADYEQYF.

The J gene is TRBJ1-1, the V gene TRBV19, with D perhaps TRBD1 (6 bases). The CDR3 is 13 residues long. The germline CDR1 and CDR2 sequences are LNHDA and SQIVND (reference sequence). The germline V and J ends were trimmed by 3 bases and 1 base, with 6 bases remaining between them. CDR3 sequence reads: CASSMTGNTEAFF. The CDR3 DNA sequence: TGTGCCAGTAGTATGACAGGGAACACTGAAGCTTTCTTT.

V usage is TRBV9 and J usage is TRBJ2-2, with TRBD1 identical over 8 bases. The CDR3 loop spans 19 amino acids. CDR1 is SGDLS and CDR2 is YYNGEE in the germline V gene. Germline trimming cut 0 bases from V and 6 bases from J; bases unmatched to any gene: 16. The chain's CDR3 is CASSVALSGTGANPGELFF. The DNA for the CDR3 is TGTGCCAGCAGCGTAGCTTTGAGTGGGACAGGCGCCAACCCCGGGGAGCTGTTTTTT.

V is TRBV18 and J is TRBJ2-6, with no clear D. The CDR3 runs to 15 residues. Per the germline V gene, CDR1 is KGHSH and CDR2 is LQKENI. V shed 2 bases and J shed 1 base, with 6 bases lying between them. The CDR3 region has the DNA TGTGCCAGCTCACCAGTCGCGTCTGGGGCCAACGTCCTGACTTTC. Translation: CASSPVASGANVLTF. Full variable domain (missing parts from reference TRBV18 and TRBJ2-6): NAGVMQNPRHLVRRRGQEARLRCSPMKGHSHVYWYRQLPEEGLKFMVYLQKENIIDESGMPKERFSAEFPKEGPSILRIQQVVRGDSAAYFCASSPVASGANVLTFGAGSRLTVL.

V is TRBV7-9 and J is TRBJ1-2; no firm D call. This CDR3 is 15 amino acids long. CDR1 and CDR2 from the germline V gene are SEHNR and FQNEAQ (reference sequence). V was pared by 2 bases and J by 4 bases, with 14 bases between. CDR3: CASSLPHLRSYGYTF. The CDR3, as DNA: TGTGCCAGCAGCTTACCCCACCTACGGAGCTATGGCTACACCTTC.

The rearrangement joins TRBV28 to TRBJ1-5; TRBD1 aligns across 10 bases. Germline values: CDR1 MDHEN, CDR2 SYDVKM. V lost 4 bases to trimming and J lost 3 bases; unmatched junction nucleotides: 3. The CDR3 length is 15 residues. CDR3 loop: CASSWGQGNNQPQHF. The CDR3 region has the DNA TGTGCCAGCAGTTGGGGACAGGGGAACAATCAGCCCCAGCATTTT. The full variable domain, its missing parts supplied by reference TRBV28 and TRBJ1-5, is DVKVTQSSRYLVKRTGEKVFLECVQDMDHENMFWYRQDPGLGLRLIYFSYDVKMKEKGDIPEGYSVSREKKERFSLILESASTNQTSMYLCASSWGQGNNQPQHFGDGTRLSIL.

V gene TRBV6-4 combines with J gene TRBJ2-3; TRBD2 matches 12 bases. V lost 7 bases and J lost 1; bases outside the gene matches: 3. The CDR3 has 15 residues. Germline CDR1 reads MRHNA; CDR2 reads SNTAGT. The CDR3: CASTRTSGGTDTQYF. DNA of the CDR3: TGTGCCAGCACCCGGACTAGCGGGGGCACAGATACGCAGTATTTT.